The subject of this entry is one TCR beta chain. The unsorted libraries were prepared from 2 million PBMCs (stored at -80 C). This sample stems from a study of neurological immune-mediated disorders. TCRdb processed the 5' RACE reads anew with MiXCR; each CDR3 protein has one entry. Of 45,000 to 55,000 distinct CDR3 sequences listed, about 3% are singletons. The CDR3 spans 14 residues. Germline V gene data show CDR1 as SGHNT and CDR2 as YENEEA. V shed 1 base and J shed 6 bases, with 11 bases lying between them. The sample was PBMCs. The chain uses TRBV11-3 and TRBJ2-3; no definite D call. This TCR came from a man aged 35 to 55 with multiple sclerosis. CDR3 bases: TGTGCCAGCAGCTTAGGGGCAATGCGGGATACGCAGTATTTT. Translation: CASSLGAMRDTQYF. Using reference TRBV11-3 and TRBJ2-3 for the parts outside the CDR3, the full variable domain is EAGVVQSPRYKIIEKKQPVAFWCNPISGHNTLYWYLQNLGQGPELLIRYENEEAVDDSQLPKDRFSAERLKGVDSTLKIQPAELGDSAVYLCASSLGAMRDTQYFGPGTRLTVL.